This T cell receptor (beta chain) appears in the sequencing data of a study of graft-versus-host responses after intestinal transplantation (dated by TCRdb to 2020 to 2023). About the investigation overall: The transplants that recipients received were multivisceral, liver-intestinal, or isolated intestinal. All recipients received anti-thymocyte globulin induction followed by maintenance tacrolimus and steroids for three to four years. After intestinal transplantation, graft-versus-host and host-versus-graft alloreactive T cell clones were followed in the graft, circulation and bone marrow using bulk TCR-beta CDR3 sequencing. To identify alloreactive clones, pre-transplant mixed lymphocyte reaction products were sequenced and compared with unstimulated pre-transplant donor and recipient T cells. The cohort enrolled approximately 24 intestinal transplant recipients including one retransplant, and a few patients lacking pretransplant specimens were excluded. A peak of at least 4% donor T cells among recipient peripheral blood mononuclear cells was the definition used for donor T cell macrochimerism. Instead of going to the commercial service, samples from a few later patients were sequenced in-house on an Illumina MiSeq and processed with MiXCR.

Comment on this clone: Which antigen it targets is not known. Per-base quality was not reported, and no clone a single base away is much larger than it.

Results and caveats for the whole study, not just this receptor: Patients with donor T cell macrochimerism had high GvH to HvG T cell clonal ratios in their allografts. GvH clones were found in recipient bone marrow, and some of the GvH clones appeared earlier in ileal mucosa or blood, which is consistent with an intestinal mucosal origin. Peak levels of circulating GvH clones were associated with declines in HvG clones early after transplant. The relatively low number and heterogeneity of intestinal transplant patients limited the conclusions.

The V end loses 4 bases and the J end loses 1 base, and a stretch of 10 bases separates them. The CDR3 starts with the cysteine, ends with the phenylalanine, and has 13 residues. Solely the CDR3 DNA is kept, with 39 bases framed from the first base. From the germline V gene, CDR1 is SQVTM and CDR2 is ANQGSEA. In the first month after transplant, blood samples were collected up to 4 times, and after that at least monthly when available. Libraries were made using the immunoSEQ multiplex PCR assay. Adaptive Biotechnologies carried out high-throughput TCR-beta CDR3 sequencing of genomic DNA for most patients. The study's own analysis went as follows. TCR sequencing data were retrieved from Adaptive's ImmunoSEQ software for roughly 20 patients, whereas a few other patients were processed with MiXCR and VDJtools. Because the origin of CDR3 nucleotide sequences shared between donor and recipient could not be assigned, those sequences were removed. To count as alloreactive, a clone needed at least 2-fold expansion over unstimulated cells and a minimum CFSE-low frequency of 0.002% (template counts) or 0.001% (read counts). Mappable clones were those detected in sequenced pre-transplant spleen, lymph node, or MLR CFSE-low populations of the donor or recipient. Cumulative frequency of alloreactive clones was calculated as a percentage of all sequences weighted by copy number. The source is immuneACCESS, and TCRdb retained only in-frame sequences with V and J called. Part of the clones is not carried over; for the studies checked, unresolved V genes explain less than half of this, and the remainder is unexplained. The V and J calls and clone size are taken from that table; D and trimming were inferred from the DNA. The table for this sample lists tens of thousands of clones; roughly 85% of them were counted only once. The ten top clones hold under 14% of the sample.

The chain couples TRBV29-1 to TRBJ1-2; TRBD1 might be the D gene, on 6 matching bases. This clonotype was sampled from a human patient who received an intestinal transplant, so some T cells may come from the graft donor. Sequenced here: PBMCs, sampled around 430 days after intestinal transplantation. At the DNA level, the sequence is TGCAGCGTTGGGGGGGGGCGTAACTATGGCTACACCTTC. Translated, this gives CSVGGGRNYGYTF. Outside the CDR3, residues come from the reference TRBV29-1 and TRBJ1-2 proteins, so the full variable domain is: SAVISQKPSRDICQRGTSLTIQCQVDSQVTMMFWYRQQPGQSLTLIATANQGSEATYESGFVIDKFPISRPNLTFSTLTVSNMSPEDSSIYLCSVGGGRNYGYTFGSGTRLTVV.